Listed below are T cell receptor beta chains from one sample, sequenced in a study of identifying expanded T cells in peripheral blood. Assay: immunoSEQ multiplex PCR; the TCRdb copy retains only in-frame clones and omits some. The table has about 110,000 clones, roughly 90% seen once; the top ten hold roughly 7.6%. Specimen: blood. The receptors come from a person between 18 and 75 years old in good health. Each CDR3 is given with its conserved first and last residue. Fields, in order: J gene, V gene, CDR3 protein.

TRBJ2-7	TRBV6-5	CASKPGLSSYEQYF
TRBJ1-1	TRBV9	CASSEAFFGQGTHLYFFENTEAFF
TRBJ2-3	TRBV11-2	CASSEDGPSDTQYF
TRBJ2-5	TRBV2	CASRGPTGAQYF
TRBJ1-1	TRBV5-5	CASSSHEAETGAFF
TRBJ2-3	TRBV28	CASSSRKAGGTDTQYF
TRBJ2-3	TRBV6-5	CASSYSRRGDTQYF
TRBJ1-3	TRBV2	CASSPQVDYSGNTIYF
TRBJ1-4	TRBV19	CASTPKGDTNEKLFF
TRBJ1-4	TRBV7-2	CASSSGSGAPNEKLFF
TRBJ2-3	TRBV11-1	CASSLPQGRHTQYF
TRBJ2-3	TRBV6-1	CASTGWTDTQYF
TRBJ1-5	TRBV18	CASPTGGSIGGQPQHF
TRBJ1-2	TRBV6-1	CASSVQGTYGYTF
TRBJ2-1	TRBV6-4	CASSAERRSYNEQFF
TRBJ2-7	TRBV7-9	CASSSRTGGYYEQYF
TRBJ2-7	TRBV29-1	CSVEGGQLSSYEQYF
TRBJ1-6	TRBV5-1	CASSGDRGPLHF
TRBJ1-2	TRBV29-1	CSVLAGSGDYGYTF
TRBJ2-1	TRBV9	CASSVAQGPDEQFF
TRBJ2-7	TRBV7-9	CASSQGGGPYEQYF
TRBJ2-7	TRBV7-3	CASSPSGLAGNYEQYF
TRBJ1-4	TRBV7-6	CASSLGGHEKLFF
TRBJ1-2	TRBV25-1	CASSGWTGWNYGYTF
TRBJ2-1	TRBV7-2	CASSLARGPGINEQFF
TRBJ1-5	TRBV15	CATSNTPGQGSQPQHF
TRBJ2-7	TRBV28	CASSSIIAGGLRYEQYF
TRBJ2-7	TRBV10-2	CASSETQSPTGYEQYF
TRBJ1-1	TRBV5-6	CASSLGGRAFF
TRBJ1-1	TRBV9	CASSPTGRTEAFF
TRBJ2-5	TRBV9	CASSSGTSGRETQYF
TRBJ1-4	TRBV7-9	CASSPRDGEKLFF
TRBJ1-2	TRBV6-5	CASSNDRARGYTF
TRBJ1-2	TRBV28	CASSRPGQGNYGYTF
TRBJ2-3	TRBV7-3	CASSLWAGVGDTQYF
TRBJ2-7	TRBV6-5	CASSYSRDPGDEQYF
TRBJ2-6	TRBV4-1	CASSQFPVGAGANVLTF
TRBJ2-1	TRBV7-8	CASSLAGLAGGYEQFF
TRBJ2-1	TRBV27	CASSLFLANEQFF
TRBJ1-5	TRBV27	CASSFGRDQPQHF
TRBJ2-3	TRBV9	CASSVQPGGQADTQYF
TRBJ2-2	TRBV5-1	CASSLWQGGNTGELFF
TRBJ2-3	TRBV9	CASSVEPPPSTDTQYF